One TCR beta chain is described in this entry. The data were taken from a study of blood T cells in healthy people across ages. Germline V gives CDR1 SGHVS, CDR2 FQNEAQ. The CDR3 totals 14 residues. V was shortened by 5 bases and J by 6 bases, with 14 bases between the two germline ends. For the second PCR, which ran for about 7 to 11 cycles, a sample-barcoded 5' primer and a J-beta primer mix were used. Researchers report that each sample yielded at least 2.5 million CDR3-containing paired-end reads. One entry per CDR3 protein, called by TCRdb with MiXCR from the 5' RACE reads. The sample carries hundreds of thousands of distinct CDR3 sequences, about 49% recorded once.

The chain is built from TRBV7-8 and TRBJ2-4; D uncertain. Sequenced input: blood. This TCR derives from a man between 60 and 70 years old in good health. Written as DNA, the CDR3 is TGTGCCAGCAGCGTAGGCGGTTTTGGAAACATTCAGTACTTC. This sequence encodes CASSVGGFGNIQYF.